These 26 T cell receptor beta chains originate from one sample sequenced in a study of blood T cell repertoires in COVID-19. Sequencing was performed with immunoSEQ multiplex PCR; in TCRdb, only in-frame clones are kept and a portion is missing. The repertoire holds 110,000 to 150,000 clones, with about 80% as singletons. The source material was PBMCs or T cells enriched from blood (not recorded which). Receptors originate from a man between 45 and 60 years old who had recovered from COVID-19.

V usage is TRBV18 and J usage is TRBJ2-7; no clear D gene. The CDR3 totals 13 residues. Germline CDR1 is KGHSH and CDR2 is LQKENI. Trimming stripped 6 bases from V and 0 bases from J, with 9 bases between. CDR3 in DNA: TGTGCCAGCTCCGGGTCTAGCTCCTACGAGCAGTACTTC. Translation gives CASSGSSSYEQYF.

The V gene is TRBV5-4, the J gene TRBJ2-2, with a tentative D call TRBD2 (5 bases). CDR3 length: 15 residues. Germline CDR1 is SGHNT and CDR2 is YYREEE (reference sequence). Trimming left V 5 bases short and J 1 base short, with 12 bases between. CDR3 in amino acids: CASSSRAGNTGELFF. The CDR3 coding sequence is TGTGCCAGCAGTTCCCGGGCGGGGAACACCGGGGAGCTGTTTTTT.

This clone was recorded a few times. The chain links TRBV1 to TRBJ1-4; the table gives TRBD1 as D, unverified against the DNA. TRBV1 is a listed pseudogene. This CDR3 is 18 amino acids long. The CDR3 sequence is CTSSQDGGQVATNEKLFF. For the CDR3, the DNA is TGCACCAGCAGCCAAGATGGGGGACAGGTTGCAACTAATGAAAAACTGTTTTTT.

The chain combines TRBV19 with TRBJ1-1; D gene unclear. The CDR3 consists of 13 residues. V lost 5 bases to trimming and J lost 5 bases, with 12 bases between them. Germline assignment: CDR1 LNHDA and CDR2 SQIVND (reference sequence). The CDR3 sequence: CASSFNTGTEAFF. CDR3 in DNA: TGTGCCAGTAGTTTTAACACGGGTACTGAAGCTTTCTTT. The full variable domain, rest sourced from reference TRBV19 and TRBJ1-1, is DGGITQSPKYLFRKEGQNVTLSCEQNLNHDAMYWYRQDPGQGLRLIYYSQIVNDFQKGDIAEGYSVSREKKESFPLTVTSAQKNPTAFYLCASSFNTGTEAFFGQGTRLTVV.

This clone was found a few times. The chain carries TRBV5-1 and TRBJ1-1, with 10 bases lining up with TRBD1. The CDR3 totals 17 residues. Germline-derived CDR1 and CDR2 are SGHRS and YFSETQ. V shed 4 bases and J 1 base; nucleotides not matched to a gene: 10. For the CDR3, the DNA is TGCGCCAGCAGCAGAACGGGACAGGGGTTGAGGAACACTGAAGCTTTCTTT. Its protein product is CASSRTGQGLRNTEAFF.

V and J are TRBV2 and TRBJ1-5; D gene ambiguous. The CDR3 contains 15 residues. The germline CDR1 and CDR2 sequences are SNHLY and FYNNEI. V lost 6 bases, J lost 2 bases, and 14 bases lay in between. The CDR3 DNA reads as TGTGCCAGCAGGACTCGATCCGGGGGCAATCAGCCCCAGCATTTT. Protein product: CASRTRSGGNQPQHF. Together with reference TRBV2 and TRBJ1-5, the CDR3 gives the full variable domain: EPEVTQTPSHQVTQMGQEVILRCVPISNHLYFYWYRQILGQKVEFLVSFYNNEISEKSEIFDDQFSVERPDGSNFTLKIRSTKLEDSAMYFCASRTRSGGNQPQHFGDGTRLSIL.

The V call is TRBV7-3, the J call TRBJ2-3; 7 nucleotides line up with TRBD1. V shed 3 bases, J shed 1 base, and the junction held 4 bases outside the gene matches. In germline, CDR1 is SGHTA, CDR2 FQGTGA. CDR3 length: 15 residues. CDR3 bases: TGTGCCAGCAGCTTTAATACAGGGGGCACAGATACGCAGTATTTT. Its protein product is CASSFNTGGTDTQYF.

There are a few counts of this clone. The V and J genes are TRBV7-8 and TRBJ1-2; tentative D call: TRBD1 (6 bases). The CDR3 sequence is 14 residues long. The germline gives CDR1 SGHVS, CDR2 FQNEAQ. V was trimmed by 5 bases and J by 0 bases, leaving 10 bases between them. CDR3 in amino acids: CASSIDRTNYGYTF. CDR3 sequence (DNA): TGTGCCAGCAGCATCGACAGGACTAACTATGGCTACACCTTC.

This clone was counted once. The CDR3 is CASSLTGDGQPQHF. The CDR3 DNA sequence: TGTGCCAGCAGTTTAACGGGGGATGGTCAGCCCCAGCATTTT. The V gene is TRBV28, the J gene TRBJ1-5, with D possibly matching TRBD1 (5 bases). This CDR3 comprises 14 residues. The germline V gene has CDR1 MDHEN and CDR2 SYDVKM. V was trimmed by 2 bases and J by 6 bases, leaving 11 bases between them.

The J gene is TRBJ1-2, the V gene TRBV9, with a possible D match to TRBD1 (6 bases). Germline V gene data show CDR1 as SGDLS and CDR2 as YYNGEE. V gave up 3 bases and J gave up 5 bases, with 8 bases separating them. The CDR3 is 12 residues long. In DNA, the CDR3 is TGTGCCAGCAGCGCCACAGGGTATGGCTACACCTTC. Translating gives CASSATGYGYTF.

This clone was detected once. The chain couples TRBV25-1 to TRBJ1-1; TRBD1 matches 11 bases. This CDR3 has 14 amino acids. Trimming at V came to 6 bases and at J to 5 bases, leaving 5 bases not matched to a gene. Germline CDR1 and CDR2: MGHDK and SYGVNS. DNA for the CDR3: TGTGCCAGCAGGGACAGGGGGCGGAGGACTGAAGCTTTCTTT. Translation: CASRDRGRRTEAFF. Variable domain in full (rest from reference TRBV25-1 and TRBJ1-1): EADIYQTPRYLVIGTGKKITLECSQTMGHDKMYWYQQDPGMELHLIHYSYGVNSTEKGDLSSESTVSRIRTEHFPLTLESARPSHTSQYLCASRDRGRRTEAFFGQGTRLTVV.

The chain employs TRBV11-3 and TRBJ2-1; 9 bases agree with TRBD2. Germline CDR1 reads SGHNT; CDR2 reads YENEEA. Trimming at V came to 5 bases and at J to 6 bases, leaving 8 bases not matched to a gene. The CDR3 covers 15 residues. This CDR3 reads CASSPGTSLTNEQFF. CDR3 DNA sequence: TGTGCCAGCAGCCCCGGGACTAGCCTAACCAATGAGCAGTTCTTC.

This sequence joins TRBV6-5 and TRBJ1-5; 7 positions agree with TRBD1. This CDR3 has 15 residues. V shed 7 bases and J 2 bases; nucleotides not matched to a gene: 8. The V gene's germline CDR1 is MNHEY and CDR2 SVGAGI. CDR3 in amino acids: CASKQGIGGNQPQHF. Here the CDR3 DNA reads TGTGCCAGCAAACAGGGGATCGGGGGCAATCAGCCCCAGCATTTT.

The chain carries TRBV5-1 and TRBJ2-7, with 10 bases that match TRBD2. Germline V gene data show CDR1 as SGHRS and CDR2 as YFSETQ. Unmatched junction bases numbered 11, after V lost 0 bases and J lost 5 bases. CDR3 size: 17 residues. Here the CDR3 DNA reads TGCGCCAGCAGCTTGGTGGGGCTAGCGGGGGATCGCAACGAGCAGTACTTC. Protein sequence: CASSLVGLAGDRNEQYF.

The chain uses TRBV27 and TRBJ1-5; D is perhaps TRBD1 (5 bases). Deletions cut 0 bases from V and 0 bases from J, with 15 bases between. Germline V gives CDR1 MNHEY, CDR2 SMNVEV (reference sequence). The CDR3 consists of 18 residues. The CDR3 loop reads CASSLSTGGVSSNQPQHF. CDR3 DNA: TGTGCCAGCAGTTTATCGACGGGAGGGGTTAGTAGCAATCAGCCCCAGCATTTT.

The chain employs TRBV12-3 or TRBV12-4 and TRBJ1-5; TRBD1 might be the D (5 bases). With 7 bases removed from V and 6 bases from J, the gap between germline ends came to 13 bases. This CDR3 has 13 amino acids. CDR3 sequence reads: CASTTRVGQPQHF. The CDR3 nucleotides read TGTGCCAGCACCACCAGGGTAGGTCAGCCCCAGCATTTT.

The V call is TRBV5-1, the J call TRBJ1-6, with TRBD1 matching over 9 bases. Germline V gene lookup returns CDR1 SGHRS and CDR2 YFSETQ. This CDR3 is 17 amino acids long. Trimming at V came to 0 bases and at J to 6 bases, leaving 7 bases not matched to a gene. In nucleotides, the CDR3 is TGCGCCAGCAGCTTGGAGGGACAGGGAAGGGGTAATTCACCCCTCCACTTT. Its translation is CASSLEGQGRGNSPLHF.

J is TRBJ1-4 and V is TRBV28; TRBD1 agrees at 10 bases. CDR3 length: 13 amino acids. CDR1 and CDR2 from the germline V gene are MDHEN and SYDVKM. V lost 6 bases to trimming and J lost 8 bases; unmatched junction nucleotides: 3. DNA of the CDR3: TGTGCCAGCAGGGGACAGGGGTCCGAAAAACTGTTTTTT. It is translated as CASRGQGSEKLFF.

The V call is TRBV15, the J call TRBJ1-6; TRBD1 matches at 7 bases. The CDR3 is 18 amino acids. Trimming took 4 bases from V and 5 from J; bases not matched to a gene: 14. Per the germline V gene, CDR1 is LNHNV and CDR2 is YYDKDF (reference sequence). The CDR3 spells CATSTIDRAATNNSPLHF. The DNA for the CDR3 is TGTGCCACCAGCACCATAGACAGGGCCGCGACGAATAATTCACCCCTCCACTTT.

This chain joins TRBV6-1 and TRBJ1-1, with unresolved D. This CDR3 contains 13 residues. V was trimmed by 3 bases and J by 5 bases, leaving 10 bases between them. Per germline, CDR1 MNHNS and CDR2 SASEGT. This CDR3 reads CASSEGRKTEAFF. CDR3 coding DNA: TGTGCCAGCAGTGAGGGCAGGAAGACTGAAGCTTTCTTT.

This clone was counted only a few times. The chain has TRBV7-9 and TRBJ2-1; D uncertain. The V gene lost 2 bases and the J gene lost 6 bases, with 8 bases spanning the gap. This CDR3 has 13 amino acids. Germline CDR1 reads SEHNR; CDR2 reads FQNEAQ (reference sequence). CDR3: CASSLSSGNEQFF. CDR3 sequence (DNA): TGTGCCAGCAGCTTATCCTCGGGCAATGAGCAGTTCTTC.

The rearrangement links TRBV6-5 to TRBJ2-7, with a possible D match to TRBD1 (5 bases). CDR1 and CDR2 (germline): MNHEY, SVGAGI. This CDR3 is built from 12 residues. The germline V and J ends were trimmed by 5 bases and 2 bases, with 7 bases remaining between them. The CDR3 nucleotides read TGTGCCAGCAGTACAGGCCCCTACGAGCAGTACTTC. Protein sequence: CASSTGPYEQYF.

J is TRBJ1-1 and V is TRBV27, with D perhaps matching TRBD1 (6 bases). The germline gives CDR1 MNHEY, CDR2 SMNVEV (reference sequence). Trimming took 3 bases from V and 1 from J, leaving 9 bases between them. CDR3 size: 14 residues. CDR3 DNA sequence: TGTGCCAGCAGTTTTGTGGGACAGAACACTGAAGCTTTCTTT. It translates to CASSFVGQNTEAFF.

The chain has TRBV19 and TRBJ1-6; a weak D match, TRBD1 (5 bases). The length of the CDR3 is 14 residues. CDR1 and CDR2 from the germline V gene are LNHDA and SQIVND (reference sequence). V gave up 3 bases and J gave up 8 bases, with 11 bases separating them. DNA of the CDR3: TGTGCCAGTAGTATGGGCAGGGCCGATTCACCCCTCCACTTT. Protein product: CASSMGRADSPLHF.

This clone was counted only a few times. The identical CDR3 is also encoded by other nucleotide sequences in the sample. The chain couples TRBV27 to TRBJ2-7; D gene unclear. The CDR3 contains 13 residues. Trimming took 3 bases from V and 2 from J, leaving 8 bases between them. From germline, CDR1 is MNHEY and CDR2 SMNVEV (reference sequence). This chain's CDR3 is CASSFRRTYEQYF. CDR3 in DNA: TGTGCCAGCAGTTTCCGGCGGACCTACGAGCAGTACTTC.

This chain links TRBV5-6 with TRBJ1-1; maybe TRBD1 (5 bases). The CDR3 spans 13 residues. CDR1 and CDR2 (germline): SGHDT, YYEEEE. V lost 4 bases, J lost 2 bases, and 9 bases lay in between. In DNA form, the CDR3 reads TGTGCCAGCAGCGTTGACAGAAACACTGAAGCTTTCTTT. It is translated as CASSVDRNTEAFF. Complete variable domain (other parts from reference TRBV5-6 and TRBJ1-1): DAGVTQSPTHLIKTRGQQVTLRCSPKSGHDTVSWYQQALGQGPQFIFQYYEEEERQRGNFPDRFSGHQFPNYSSELNVNALLLGDSALYLCASSVDRNTEAFFGQGTRLTVV.